Given below is one TCR beta chain in context. Its antigen is still unknown. The entry originates in a study of T cell responses to AZD1222 COVID-19 vaccine. Study-level results: White British donors predominated, females outnumbered males, and clonal diversity was possibly underestimated. Dominant CD4 TCR responses targeted spike regions 160-218 and 743-854. Baseline testing showed seropositivity in only a handful of AZD1222 recipients.

The CDR3 is 13 residues long. Trimming shortened V by 7 bases and J by 3 bases, and 10 bases separated the two germline ends. Per the germline V gene, CDR1 is LNHDA and CDR2 is SQIVND (reference sequence). Assay used: immunoSEQ multiplex PCR; TCRdb lists only in-frame clones, some missing. This repertoire shows approximately 120,000 clones, about 90% found once; its top ten account for about 5.2%. The specimen comprised peripheral blood, sampled on day 0 of AZD1222 vaccination. The TCR sequence derives from an adult in good health. The rearrangement joins TRBV19 to TRBJ1-5, with D possibly being TRBD1 (6 bases). The CDR3 bases are TGTGCCAGTAAGGTGGGGGCCAATCAGCCCCAGCATTTT. Translated: CASKVGANQPQHF.